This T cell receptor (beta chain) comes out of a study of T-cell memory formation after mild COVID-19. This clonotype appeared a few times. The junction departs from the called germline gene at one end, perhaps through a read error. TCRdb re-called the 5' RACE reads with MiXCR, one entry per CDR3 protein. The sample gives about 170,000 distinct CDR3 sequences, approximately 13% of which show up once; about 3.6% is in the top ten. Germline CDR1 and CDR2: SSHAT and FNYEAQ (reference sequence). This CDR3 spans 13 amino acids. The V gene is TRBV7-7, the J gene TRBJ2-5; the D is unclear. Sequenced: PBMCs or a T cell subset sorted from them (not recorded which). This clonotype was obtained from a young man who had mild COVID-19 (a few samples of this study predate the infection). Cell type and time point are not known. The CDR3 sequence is CASSYRLQETQYF. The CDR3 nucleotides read TGTGCTAGCAGCTATCGACTCCAGGAGACCCAGTACTTC.